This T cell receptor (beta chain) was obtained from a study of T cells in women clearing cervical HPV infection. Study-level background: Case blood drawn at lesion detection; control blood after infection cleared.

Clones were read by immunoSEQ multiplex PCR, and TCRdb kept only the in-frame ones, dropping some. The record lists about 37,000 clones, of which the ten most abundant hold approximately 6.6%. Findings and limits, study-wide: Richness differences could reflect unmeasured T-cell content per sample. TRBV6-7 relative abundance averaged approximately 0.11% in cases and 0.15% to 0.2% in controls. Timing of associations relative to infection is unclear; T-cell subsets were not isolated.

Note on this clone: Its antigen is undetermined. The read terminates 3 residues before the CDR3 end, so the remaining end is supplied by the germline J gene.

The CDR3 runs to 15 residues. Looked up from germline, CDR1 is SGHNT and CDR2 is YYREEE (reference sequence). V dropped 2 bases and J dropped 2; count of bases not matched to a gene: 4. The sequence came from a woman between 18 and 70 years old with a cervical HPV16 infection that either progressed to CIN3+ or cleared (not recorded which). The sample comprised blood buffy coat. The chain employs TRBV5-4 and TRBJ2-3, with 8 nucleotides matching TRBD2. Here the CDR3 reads CASSFRREVTDTQYF. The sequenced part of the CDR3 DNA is TGTGCCAGCAGCTTTCGGCGGGAGGTCACAGATACG.